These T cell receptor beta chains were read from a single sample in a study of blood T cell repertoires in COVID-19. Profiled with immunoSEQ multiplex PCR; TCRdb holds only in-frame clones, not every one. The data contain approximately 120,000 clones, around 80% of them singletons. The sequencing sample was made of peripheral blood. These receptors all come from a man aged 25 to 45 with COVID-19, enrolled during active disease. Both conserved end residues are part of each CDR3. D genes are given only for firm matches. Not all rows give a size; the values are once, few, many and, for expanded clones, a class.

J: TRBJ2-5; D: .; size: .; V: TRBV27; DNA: TGTGCCAGCAGTGGCCGCGGGACTTGGGAGACCCAGTACTTC; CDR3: CASSGRGTWETQYF
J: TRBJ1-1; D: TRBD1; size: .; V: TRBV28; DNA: TGTGCCAGCAGTCCCGGGACAGGCGCTCTTGAAGCTTTCTTT; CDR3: CASSPGTGALEAFF
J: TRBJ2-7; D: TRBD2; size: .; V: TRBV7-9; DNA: TGTGCCAGCAGCTCTGCGGGGGGCAGGGGCTACGAGCAGTACTTC; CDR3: CASSSAGGRGYEQYF
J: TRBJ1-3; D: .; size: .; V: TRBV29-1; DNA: TGCAGCGTTTCCGCGACAGCACCTGGAAACACCATATATTTT; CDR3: CSVSATAPGNTIYF
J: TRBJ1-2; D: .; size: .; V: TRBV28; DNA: TGTGCCAGCAGCCACCCTTCGGGGGGTACTGGGGGAAGGATCCTTAACTATGGCTACACCTTC; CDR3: CASSHPSGGTGGRILNYGYTF
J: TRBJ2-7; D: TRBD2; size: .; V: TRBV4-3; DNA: TGCGCCAGCAGCCAAGGGCTAGCGGGGTATTCCTACGAGCAGTACTTC; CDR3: CASSQGLAGYSYEQYF
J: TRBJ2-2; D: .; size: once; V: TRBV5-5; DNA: TGTGCCAGCAGCTTGGCTGGGGCCGTTACCGGGGAGCTGTTTTTT; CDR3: CASSLAGAVTGELFF
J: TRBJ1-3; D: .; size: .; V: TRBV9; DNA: TGTGCCAGCAGCGTAGATCAGGGATCTACGGGAAACACCATATATTTT; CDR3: CASSVDQGSTGNTIYF
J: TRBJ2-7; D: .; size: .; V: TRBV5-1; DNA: TGCGCCAGCAGCTTGGGGTTGGTGGGGAGGTACGAGCAGTACTTC; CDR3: CASSLGLVGRYEQYF
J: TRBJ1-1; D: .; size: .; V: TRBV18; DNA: TGTGCCAGCTCACCAGCGATTAACACTGAAGCTTTCTTT; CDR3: CASSPAINTEAFF
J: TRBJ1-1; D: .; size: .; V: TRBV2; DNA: TGTGCCAGCAGCGCCCTTTTGAGTACTGAAGCTTTCTTT; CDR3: CASSALLSTEAFF
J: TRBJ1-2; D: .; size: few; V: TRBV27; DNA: TGTGCCAGCAGGGGAGTCAACTATGGCTACACCTTC; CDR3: CASRGVNYGYTF
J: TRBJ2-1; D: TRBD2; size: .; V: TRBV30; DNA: TGTGCCTGGAAGCGGGAGTATGAGCAGTTCTTC; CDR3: CAWKREYEQFF
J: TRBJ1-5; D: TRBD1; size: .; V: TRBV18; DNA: TGTGCCAGCTCACCGTCAGGGGGCGGTCAGCCCCAGCATTTT; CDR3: CASSPSGGGQPQHF
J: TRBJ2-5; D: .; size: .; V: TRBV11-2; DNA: TGTGCCAGCAGCTTAGTGTCCCTCCAAGAGACCCAGTACTTC; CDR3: CASSLVSLQETQYF
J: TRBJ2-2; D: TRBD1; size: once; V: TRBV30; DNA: TGTGCCTGGGACGGGACAGGGAACACCGGGGAGCTGTTTTTT; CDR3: CAWDGTGNTGELFF
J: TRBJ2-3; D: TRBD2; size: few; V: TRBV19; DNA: TGTGCCAGTAGGGGGGAGGGTCGCACAGATACGCAGTATTTT; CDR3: CASRGEGRTDTQYF
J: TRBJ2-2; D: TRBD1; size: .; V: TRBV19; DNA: TGTGCCAGTACCGACAGGGGCCCGGACACCGGGGAGCTGTTTTTT; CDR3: CASTDRGPDTGELFF
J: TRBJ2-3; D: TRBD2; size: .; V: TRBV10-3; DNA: TGTGCCTGTACAGCGGGACCTAGCACAGATACGCAGTATTTT; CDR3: CACTAGPSTDTQYF
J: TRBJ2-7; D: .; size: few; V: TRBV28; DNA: TGTGCCAGCAGCCCACAGATCTACGAGCAGTACTTC; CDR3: CASSPQIYEQYF
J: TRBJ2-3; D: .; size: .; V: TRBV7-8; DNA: TGTGCCAGCAGCCCCAGGGGCGGGGGTAACACAGATACGCAGTATTTT; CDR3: CASSPRGGGNTDTQYF
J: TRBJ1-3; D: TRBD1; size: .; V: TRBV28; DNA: TGTGCCAGCAGCCCCTCTCAGGGACAGAACCCCTCTCCAGGAAACACCATATATTTT; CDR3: CASSPSQGQNPSPGNTIYF
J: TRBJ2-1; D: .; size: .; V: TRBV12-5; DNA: TGTGCTAGTGGTTTGGCATACAATGAGCAGTTCTTC; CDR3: CASGLAYNEQFF
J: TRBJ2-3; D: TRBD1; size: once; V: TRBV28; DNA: TGTGCCAGCAGTTTAAACAGGGGGAGAACAGATACGCAGTATTTT; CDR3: CASSLNRGRTDTQYF
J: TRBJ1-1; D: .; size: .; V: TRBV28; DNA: TGTGCCAGCAGTCCCCCCAGGGTGGGCGCTTTCTTT; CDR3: CASSPPRVGAFF
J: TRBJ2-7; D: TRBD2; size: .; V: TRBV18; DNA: TGTGCCAGCTCACCCCCGGGACTAGCGGAGACTTCCTACGAGCAGTACTTC; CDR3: CASSPPGLAETSYEQYF
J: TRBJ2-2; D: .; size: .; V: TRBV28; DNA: TGTGCCAGCACCTTGGGAAACAGGGACACCGGGGAGCTGTTTTTT; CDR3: CASTLGNRDTGELFF
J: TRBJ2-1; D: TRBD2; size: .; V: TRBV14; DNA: TGTGCCAGCAGCCAAACCTTTCTAGCGGGGGGACCTACTGAGCAGTTCTTC; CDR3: CASSQTFLAGGPTEQFF
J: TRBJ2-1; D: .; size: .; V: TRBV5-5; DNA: TGTGCCAGCAGCTTCGTTTGGAGGGGATCCCACAATGAGCAGTTCTTC; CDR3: CASSFVWRGSHNEQFF
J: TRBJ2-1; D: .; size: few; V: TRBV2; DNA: TGTGCCAGCAATCCGCGGGCAAGCTCCTACAATGAGCAGTTCTTC; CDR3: CASNPRASSYNEQFF
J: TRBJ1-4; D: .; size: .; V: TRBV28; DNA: TGTGCCAGCAGTTTATATGTGCAGGGAGAAAAACTGTTTTTT; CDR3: CASSLYVQGEKLFF
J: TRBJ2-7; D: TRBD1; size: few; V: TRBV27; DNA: TGTGCCAGCAGTTTAGAACAGGGGCTAGCATACGAGCAGTACTTC; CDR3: CASSLEQGLAYEQYF
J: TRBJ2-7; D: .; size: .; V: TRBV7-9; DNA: TGTGCCAGCAGCTTAATCAGCTACGAGCAGTACTTC; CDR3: CASSLISYEQYF
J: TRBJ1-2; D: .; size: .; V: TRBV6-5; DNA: TGTGCCAGCCGTTGGACAGCCGACTCTAACTATGGCTACACCTTC; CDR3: CASRWTADSNYGYTF
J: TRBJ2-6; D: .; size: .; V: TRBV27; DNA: TGTGCCAGCAGTTCCCCCCAGACTGGGGCCAACGTCCTGACTTTC; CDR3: CASSSPQTGANVLTF
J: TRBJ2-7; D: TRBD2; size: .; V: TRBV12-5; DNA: TGTGCTAGTGGTTTGTATAGCGGGGAGGCCGAGCAGTACTTC; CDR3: CASGLYSGEAEQYF
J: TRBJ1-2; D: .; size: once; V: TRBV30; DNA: TGTGCCTGGAGCCAGGGCCCGAATGGCTACACCTTC; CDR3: CAWSQGPNGYTF
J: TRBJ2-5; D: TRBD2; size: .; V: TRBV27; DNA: TGTGCCAGCAGCCTTACTAGCGGGGGGTTTGAGACCCAGTACTTC; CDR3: CASSLTSGGFETQYF
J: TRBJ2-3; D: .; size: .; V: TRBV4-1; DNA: TGCGCCAGCAGCCAAGCTCTGATCTGGGACACAGGGGGGGCAGATACGCAGTATTTT; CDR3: CASSQALIWDTGGADTQYF
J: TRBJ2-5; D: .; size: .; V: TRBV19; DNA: TGTGCCAGTCAACCCTTCGGCGGGGGCGGTGAGACCCAGTACTTC; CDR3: CASQPFGGGGETQYF
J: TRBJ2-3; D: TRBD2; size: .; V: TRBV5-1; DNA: TGCGCCAGCAGCGGAGGACTAGCGGGGAGCACAGATACGCAGTATTTT; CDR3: CASSGGLAGSTDTQYF
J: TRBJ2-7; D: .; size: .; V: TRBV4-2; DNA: TGTGCCAGCAGCCAGCCCGGGATGCAGTACGAGCAGTACTTC; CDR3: CASSQPGMQYEQYF
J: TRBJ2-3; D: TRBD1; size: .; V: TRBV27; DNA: TGTGCCAGCAGTTTCAACAGGGGGCTTCCACGATTGGCTTCCTCCACAGATACGCAGTATTTT; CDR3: CASSFNRGLPRLASSTDTQYF
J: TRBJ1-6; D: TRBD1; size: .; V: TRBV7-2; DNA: TGTGCCAGCAGCTGGTCCCCAGGGGGCCCTAATTCACCCCTCCACTTT; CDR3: CASSWSPGGPNSPLHF
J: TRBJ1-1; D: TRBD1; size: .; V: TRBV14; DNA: TGTGCCAGCAGCCAAGAGGAAGACAGGGCGGCTGAAGCTTTCTTT; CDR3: CASSQEEDRAAEAFF
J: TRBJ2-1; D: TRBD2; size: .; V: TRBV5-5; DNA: TGTGCCAGCAGCATCGGACTAGCTGAAGCCTACAATGAGCAGTTCTTC; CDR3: CASSIGLAEAYNEQFF
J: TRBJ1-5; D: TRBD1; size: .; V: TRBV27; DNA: TGTGCCAGCAGTCTCCGGGGCAGGGGGCTCCTTAAGCCCCAGCATTTT; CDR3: CASSLRGRGLLKPQHF
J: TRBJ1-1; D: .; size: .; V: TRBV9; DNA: TGTGCCAGCAGCGCACAGCTTATCATGAACACTGAAGCTTTCTTT; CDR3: CASSAQLIMNTEAFF
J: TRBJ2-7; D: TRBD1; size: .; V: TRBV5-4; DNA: TGTGCCAGCAGCAAAGGACAGGGGAGGGTCGACGAGCAGTACTTC; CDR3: CASSKGQGRVDEQYF
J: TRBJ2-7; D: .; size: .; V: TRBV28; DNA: TGTGCCAGCAGCCCCAGTAGCGTCCCCACGGCCGCCTACGAGCAGTACTTC; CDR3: CASSPSSVPTAAYEQYF
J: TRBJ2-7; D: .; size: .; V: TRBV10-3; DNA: TGTGCCATCAGTGAGGCGGCAGGGGACCCTGGGTACGAGCAGTACTTC; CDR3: CAISEAAGDPGYEQYF
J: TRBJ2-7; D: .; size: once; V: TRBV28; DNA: TGTGCCAGCAGCCTCCCTAGGGGCTCCTACGAGCAGTACTTC; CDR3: CASSLPRGSYEQYF
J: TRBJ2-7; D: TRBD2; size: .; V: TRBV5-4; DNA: TGTGCCAGCAGCCCGGGACTAGGCTCCTACGAGCAGTACTTC; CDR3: CASSPGLGSYEQYF